The next 6 T cell receptor beta chains were all read from a single sample in a study of technical replicates of blood from a handful of donors (dated by TCRdb to about 2017). Library method: the immunoSEQ multiplex PCR assay. The clones in this table, taken by TCRdb from immuneACCESS, are in-frame only. Not every clone is retained; where verified, under half of the shortfall comes from an unresolved V gene, and the cause of the rest is unknown. This sample gives roughly 76,000 clones in total; 90% to 95% of them show up just once. In total, the top ten clones hold about 0.39% of the sample. The specimen was T cells isolated from PBMCs. These receptors all stem from a human donor in good health.

V usage is TRBV5-1 and J usage is TRBJ2-5; TRBD2 matches at 8 bases. V shed 4 bases, J shed 2 bases, and the junction held 7 bases outside the gene matches. Looked up from germline, CDR1 is SGHRS and CDR2 is YFSETQ. CDR3 size: 15 residues. Written as DNA, the CDR3 is TGCGCCAGCAGCCCACTGGGACTAGAACAAGAGACCCAGTACTTC. This encodes CASSPLGLEQETQYF.

This sequence joins TRBV28 and TRBJ2-3; D may be TRBD2 (5 bases). Germline V gives CDR1 MDHEN, CDR2 SYDVKM. The length of the CDR3 is 13 residues. Trimming left V 6 bases short and J 8 bases short, with 15 bases between. Here the CDR3 DNA reads TGTGCCAGCAGATTAACCGGGGAGAGTACGCAGTATTTT. It encodes CASRLTGESTQYF.

V gene TRBV5-6 combines with J gene TRBJ2-2; maybe TRBD2 (5 bases). Deletions cut 2 bases from V and 4 bases from J, with 12 bases between. Germline V gene data show CDR1 as SGHDT and CDR2 as YYEEEE. This CDR3 region has 15 residues. CDR3 residues: CASSLPRAFTGELFF. The CDR3 bases are TGTGCCAGCAGCTTACCGAGGGCTTTCACCGGGGAGCTGTTTTTT.

The genes are TRBV5-1 and TRBJ2-7; 8 positions agree with TRBD2. Unmatched junction bases numbered 3, after V lost 4 bases and J lost 3 bases. CDR3 length: 13 amino acids. Germline V lookup: CDR1 SGHRS, CDR2 YFSETQ. CDR3 amino acids: CASSIAGGYEQYF. In nucleotides, the CDR3 is TGCGCCAGCAGCATCGCGGGGGGCTACGAGCAGTACTTC.

The chain recombines TRBV19 with TRBJ1-1; TRBD1 is a possible D gene (5 bases). CDR1 LNHDA and CDR2 SQIVND come from the germline V gene (reference sequence). The CDR3 is made up of 14 amino acids. The V gene lost 6 bases and the J gene lost 4 bases, with 15 bases spanning the gap. Here the CDR3 reads CASSLQMGGTEAFF. CDR3 bases: TGTGCCAGTAGCTTACAGATGGGGGGCACTGAAGCTTTCTTT.

The CDR3 reads CASSLDRGAKNIQYF. Here the CDR3 DNA reads TGCGCCAGCAGCTTGGACAGGGGAGCCAAAAACATTCAGTACTTC. The rearrangement uses TRBV5-1 and TRBJ2-4; TRBD1 agrees at 7 bases. The CDR3 spans 15 residues. The germline V gene encodes CDR1 SGHRS and CDR2 YFSETQ. After removal of 0 bases from V and 0 bases from J, the junction contained 0 bases not matched to a gene.